This note documents a single T cell receptor (beta chain) sequence. Antigen specificity is unknown. The data were taken from a study of cytomegalovirus exposure and HLA in healthy donors. Notes on the study in general: CMV antigen specificity was confirmed in vitro for a few CMV-associated chains. Association of roughly 17,000 TCR beta sequences with HLA alleles was found at 0.05 false discovery rate in a later analysis. The productive fraction for most TCR beta V segments was about 87% or about 30% in an earlier analysis. Accurate predictions that matched the HLA-A and HLA-B alleles of most subjects were reportedly made from TCR beta sequences.

The study ran its PCR with 60 Vbeta and 13 Jbeta primers. Sequenced by immunoSEQ multiplex PCR; TCRdb stores in-frame clones only, minus some. This sample has 95,000 to 100,000 clones, with more than 70% found just once. This CDR3 comprises 14 residues. Germline CDR1 reads MGHRA; CDR2 reads YSYEKL. V lost 4 bases and J 1 base, leaving 8 bases between the germline ends. V gene TRBV4-1 combines with J gene TRBJ1-5, with a weak D call TRBD1 (5 bases). The receptor's source is a man in his thirties or forties in good health and CMV-seronegative. Sample: PBMCs. CDR3 sequence reads: CASSPGGSNQPQHF. Here the CDR3 DNA reads TGCGCCAGCAGCCCCGGGGGGAGCAATCAGCCCCAGCATTTT.